What follows are 32 T cell receptor beta chains derived from one specimen sequenced in a study of long-term antiretroviral therapy in people with HIV. Assay version v3.0 of immunoSEQ was used, and it was run at survey level. Sequenced by immunoSEQ multiplex PCR; TCRdb stores in-frame clones only, minus some. In the table there are 20,000 or so clones, approximately 80% of which are singletons. Sample: unsorted PBMCs, taken 1.9 years after starting antiretroviral therapy. The origin of the receptors is a woman aged 45-60 years with HIV.

The chain couples TRBV7-9 to TRBJ1-6; D gene uncertain. Germline loops: CDR1 SEHNR, CDR2 FQNEAQ (reference sequence). CDR3 length: 14 residues. Trimming removed 5 bases from V and 7 bases from J, with 12 bases in between. DNA of the CDR3: TGTGCCAGCAGCCCTAAGGGAAGGAATTCACCCCTCCACTTT. Its translation is CASSPKGRNSPLHF.

The gene calls are TRBV5-6 and TRBJ2-1; D unclear. The CDR3 runs 15 residues. CDR1 and CDR2 from the germline V gene are SGHDT and YYEEEE. Trimming stripped 0 bases from V and 0 bases from J, with 7 bases between. The CDR3 loop reads CASSLDPSSYNEQFF. In DNA form, the CDR3 reads TGTGCCAGCAGCTTGGACCCGAGCTCCTACAATGAGCAGTTCTTC.

The chain combines TRBV6-5 with TRBJ1-5; tentatively, D is TRBD1 (5 bases). V lost 0 bases to trimming and J lost 7 bases, with 16 bases between them. Germline V lookup: CDR1 MNHEY, CDR2 SVGAGI. The CDR3 sequence is 16 residues long. CDR3 in amino acids: CASSYSSQGGGQPQHF. The CDR3 coding sequence is TGTGCCAGCAGTTACTCGTCGCAGGGTGGGGGACAGCCCCAGCATTTT.

The chain's CDR3 is CASSIDAGATEAFF. The CDR3 DNA reads TGTGCCAGCAGCATCGATGCAGGCGCCACTGAAGCTTTCTTT. V and J are TRBV7-9 and TRBJ1-1; D gene unclear. The V end was cut by 5 bases, the J end by 4 bases, with 14 bases between. Germline lookup yields CDR1 SEHNR and CDR2 FQNEAQ (reference sequence). The CDR3 is made up of 14 amino acids.

J is TRBJ1-2 and V is TRBV6-6; D possibly corresponds to TRBD1 (5 bases). With 6 bases removed from V and 2 bases from J, the gap between germline ends came to 13 bases. CDR3 size: 14 residues. Germline V CDR1 and CDR2: MNHNY, SVGAGI (reference sequence). CDR3 sequence: CASRQEGRNYGYTF. DNA for the CDR3: TGTGCCAGCAGACAGGAGGGAAGGAACTATGGCTACACCTTC.

V gene TRBV25-1 combines with J gene TRBJ1-1; TRBD1 might be the D (5 bases). Germline CDR1 MGHDK, CDR2 SYGVNS. With 0 bases removed from V and 4 bases from J, the gap between germline ends came to 9 bases. This CDR3 is 14 amino acids long. CDR3 coding DNA: TGTGCCAGCAGTGAATATGGGGGGAGCACTGAAGCTTTCTTT. The encoded protein is CASSEYGGSTEAFF.

For the CDR3, the DNA is TGTGCCAGCTCACCAGGGACAGGCCTGGAGGAGTACTTC. It specifies CASSPGTGLEEYF. The chain has TRBV18 and TRBJ2-7, with 8 bases lining up with TRBD1. The V segment lost 2 bases and the J segment 11 bases; nucleotides outside the gene matches: 8. In germline, CDR1 is KGHSH, CDR2 LQKENI. The CDR3 totals 13 residues.

The CDR3, as DNA: TGTGCCAGCTCAGGGACCCGGAACATTCAGTACTTC. It is translated as CASSGTRNIQYF. The chain is built from TRBV18 and TRBJ2-4; perhaps D is TRBD1 or TRBD2 (5 bases each). Germline V gene lookup returns CDR1 KGHSH and CDR2 LQKENI. The CDR3 is made up of 12 amino acids. The V gene lost 5 bases and the J gene lost 7 bases, with 9 bases spanning the gap.

The CDR3, as DNA: TGTGCCAGCAGCTCAGCGGGGGGGCCCCACAATGAGCAGTTCTTC. It specifies CASSSAGGPHNEQFF. The V gene is TRBV7-2, the J gene TRBJ2-1; 10 nucleotides align to TRBD2. CDR1 and CDR2 (germline): SGHTA, FQGNSA. Unmatched junction bases numbered 5, after V lost 4 bases and J lost 5 bases. The length of the CDR3 is 15 residues.

This chain joins TRBV9 and TRBJ1-2, with a weak D call TRBD1 (6 bases). The CDR3 loop spans 14 amino acids. V was cut by 4 bases and J by 4 bases, with 14 bases left in between. Germline V CDR1 and CDR2: SGDLS, YYNGEE. DNA of the CDR3: TGTGCCAGCAGCCCTGGACAGACTATCTATGGCTACACCTTC. The encoded protein is CASSPGQTIYGYTF.

This chain connects TRBV19 to TRBJ2-3; D is undetermined. Looked up from germline, CDR1 is LNHDA and CDR2 is SQIVND (reference sequence). The V end lost 6 bases, the J end lost 0 bases, and 13 bases lay between the germline ends. The CDR3 runs to 15 residues. This CDR3 is CASSPGGLSTDTQYF. CDR3 nucleotide sequence: TGTGCCAGTAGCCCGGGTGGTCTTAGCACAGATACGCAGTATTTT.

This chain joins TRBV9 and TRBJ1-1; D is unclear. The CDR3 is 15 residues long. Per germline, CDR1 SGDLS and CDR2 YYNGEE. Trimming removed 0 bases from V and 3 bases from J, with 12 bases in between. The CDR3 bases are TGTGCCAGCAGCGTAGGCCCAGGATTTGACACTGAAGCTTTCTTT. Protein: CASSVGPGFDTEAFF.

The chain recombines TRBV7-9 with TRBJ2-1; the D gene could be TRBD1 or TRBD2 (5 bases each). V was shortened by 4 bases and J by 14 bases, with 18 bases between the two germline ends. Germline V gene sequence: CDR1 SEHNR, CDR2 FQNEAQ (reference sequence). The CDR3 consists of 13 residues. The chain's CDR3 is CASSSSGTYDEFF. Here the CDR3 DNA reads TGTGCCAGCAGCTCCTCCGGGACCTACGACGAGTTCTTC. The complete variable domain, with remaining parts taken from reference TRBV7-9 and TRBJ2-1, reads DTGVSQNPRHKITKRGQNVTFRCDPISEHNRLYWYRQTLGQGPEFLTYFQNEAQLEKSRLLSDRFSAERPKGSFSTLEIQRTEQGDSAMYLCASSSSGTYDEFFGPGTRLTVL.

CDR3 region: CASTPDVAPNQPQHF. In DNA form, the CDR3 reads TGCGCCAGCACTCCCGACGTCGCGCCCAATCAGCCCCAGCATTTT. This chain connects TRBV10-2 to TRBJ1-5; D remains unclear. From germline, CDR1 is WSHSY and CDR2 SAAADI. This CDR3 is built from 15 residues. Trimming cost V 7 bases and J 3 bases, with 16 bases left between them.

The V gene is TRBV30, the J gene TRBJ2-5; D is unresolved. V was cut by 0 bases and J by 8 bases, with 13 bases left in between. The germline gives CDR1 GTSNPN, CDR2 SVGIG (reference sequence). The CDR3 contains 13 residues. CDR3 nucleotides: TGTGCCTGGAGTGTTTATTCGGTTGAAACCCAGTACTTC. Translation gives CAWSVYSVETQYF.

This chain links TRBV6-5 with TRBJ1-2; D not certain. Per the germline V gene, CDR1 is MNHEY and CDR2 is SVGAGI. This CDR3 has 15 residues. The V end lost 0 bases, the J end lost 2 bases, and 10 bases lay between the germline ends. CDR3 nucleotide sequence: TGTGCCAGCAGTTACTCGATAGACGGGAACTATGGCTACACCTTC. Protein sequence: CASSYSIDGNYGYTF.

This chain connects TRBV21-1 to TRBJ2-5; TRBD2 is the table's D call, not checked against the DNA. TRBV21-1 is an annotated pseudogene. The CDR3 is 15 amino acids. The CDR3 DNA reads as TGTGCCAGCAGCGAGCGGACTAGCTCACAAGAGACCCAGTACTTC. Translation gives CASSERTSSQETQYF.

The CDR3: CATSRDRSSGNTIYF. The DNA of the CDR3 is TGTGCCACCAGCAGAGACAGGAGCTCTGGAAACACCATATATTTT. V gene TRBV15 combines with J gene TRBJ1-3; D gene unclear. The CDR3 runs to 15 residues. Looked up from germline, CDR1 is LNHNV and CDR2 is YYDKDF (reference sequence). V lost 0 bases to trimming and J lost 0 bases, with 6 bases between them.

V is TRBV4-2 and J is TRBJ2-6; the match to TRBD2 covers 8 bases. This CDR3 is built from 20 residues. The germline V gene encodes CDR1 LGHNA and CDR2 YNFKEQ. J gave up 4 bases and V 0 bases, and 14 bases lay outside the gene matches. CDR3 in amino acids: CASSQEGNSGVGSGANVLTF. The CDR3 DNA reads as TGTGCCAGCAGCCAAGAGGGTAATAGCGGGGTAGGGTCAGGGGCCAACGTCCTGACTTTC.

CDR3 nucleotide sequence: TGTGCTAGTGGGGTTTTGGGGAATCAGCCCCAGCATTTT. Encoded protein: CASGVLGNQPQHF. The chain is built from TRBV12-5 and TRBJ1-5; D gene ambiguous. This CDR3 is built from 13 residues. Germline V gene sequence: CDR1 LGHNT, CDR2 FRNRAP. V was cut by 6 bases and J by 4 bases, with 10 bases left in between.

The chain uses TRBV21-1 and TRBJ2-5; the table names TRBD2, a call not compared with the DNA. TRBV21-1 is designated a pseudogene. This CDR3 region has 15 residues. This CDR3 is CASSYTPRGQETQYF. In DNA form, the CDR3 reads TGTGCCAGCAGCTACACCCCGCGGGGCCAAGAGACCCAGTACTTC.

The chain couples TRBV7-2 to TRBJ1-5, with no clear D. This CDR3 region has 13 residues. Germline values: CDR1 SGHTA, CDR2 FQGNSA. V lost 4 bases to trimming and J lost 0 bases, with 4 bases between them. Here the CDR3 DNA reads TGTGCCAGCAGCTCGGATAGCAATCAGCCCCAGCATTTT. Its translation: CASSSDSNQPQHF.

V and J are TRBV6-5 and TRBJ2-1; 11 positions match TRBD2. The CDR3 is 15 amino acids. Germline trimming cut 6 bases from V and 10 bases from J; bases unmatched to any gene: 11. Germline-derived CDR1 and CDR2 are MNHEY and SVGAGI. The CDR3 bases are TGTGCCAGCAGCCTCCAGGGACTAGCGGCTGGGGAGCAGTTCTTC. Protein product: CASSLQGLAAGEQFF.

Here the CDR3 DNA reads TGTGCCAGCAGCCCCACGGACAGGAATGATGAGCAGTTCTTC. Translated, it gives CASSPTDRNDEQFF. This sequence joins TRBV7-2 and TRBJ2-1, with 7 bases identical to TRBD1. CDR1 SGHTA and CDR2 FQGNSA come from the germline V gene. V was clipped by 5 bases and J by 8 bases; unmatched bases: 9. The CDR3 totals 14 residues.

This chain joins TRBV10-3 and TRBJ2-3; D gene unclear. Trimming took off 1 base at V and 0 bases at J, with 5 bases between the two ends. CDR3 size: 14 residues. The germline V gene has CDR1 ENHRY and CDR2 SYGVKD. This chain's CDR3 is CAISEWGSTDTQYF. The CDR3 DNA reads TGTGCCATCAGTGAGTGGGGTAGCACAGATACGCAGTATTTT.

Concerning this clone: At one of its ends the junction is not consistent with the germline gene, which may arise from a read error. The chain employs TRBV5-1 and TRBJ1-1; no firm D call. The CDR3 has 13 amino acids. Germline lookup yields CDR1 SGHRS and CDR2 YFSETQ. CDR3 coding DNA: TGCGCGAGCAGAGTAAACATGAACACTGAAGCTTTCTTT. Translation: CASRVNMNTEAFF.

The chain combines TRBV27 with TRBJ2-2; 9 bases line up with TRBD2. J gave up 1 base and V 10 bases, and 4 bases lay outside the gene matches. Germline CDR1 is MNHEY and CDR2 is SMNVEV (reference sequence). CDR3 length equals 14 residues. CDR3 bases: TGTGCCATCGGGCGGGGGGGGAACACCGGGGAGCTGTTTTTT. As protein: CAIGRGGNTGELFF.

The table lists this clone with a few counts. The chain joins TRBV19 to TRBJ1-2, with TRBD1 as a possible D gene (5 bases). The CDR3 spans 11 residues. V lost 11 bases to trimming and J lost 1 base, with 8 bases between them. From germline, CDR1 is LNHDA and CDR2 SQIVND (reference sequence). Written as DNA, the CDR3 is TGTGCCGCTCAGGGTAACTATGGCTACACCTTC. Translated: CAAQGNYGYTF.

This rearrangement joins TRBV11-1 to TRBJ1-2; D not certain. The V end lost 5 bases, the J end lost 4 bases, and 17 bases lay between the germline ends. Germline CDR1 and CDR2: SGHAT and FQDESV (reference sequence). This CDR3 is built from 15 residues. CDR3 in amino acids: CASSPNPGSVYGYTF. The CDR3 bases are TGTGCCAGCAGCCCCAACCCCGGATCGGTCTATGGCTACACCTTC. Complete variable domain (other parts from reference TRBV11-1 and TRBJ1-2): EAEVAQSPRYKITEKSQAVAFWCDPISGHATLYWYRQILGQGPELLVQFQDESVVDDSQLPKDRFSAERLKGVDSTLKIQPAELGDSAMYLCASSPNPGSVYGYTFGSGTRLTVV.

This clone occurred once. CDR3 nucleotides: TGTGCCAGCAGCCAAGAGACAGGTCACTACGAGCAGTACTTC. It yields the protein CASSQETGHYEQYF. The chain employs TRBV14 and TRBJ2-7; tentative D call: TRBD1 (6 bases). Per germline, CDR1 SGHDN and CDR2 FVKESK. The CDR3 totals 14 residues. Trimming cost V 0 bases and J 3 bases, with 9 bases left between them.

The chain is built from TRBV7-9 and TRBJ2-7; 9 bases align to TRBD2. The CDR3 spans 16 residues. The J segment lost 3 bases and the V segment lost 5 bases, leaving 11 bases of the junction unmatched. Germline-derived CDR1 and CDR2 are SEHNR and FQNEAQ (reference sequence). CDR3 in DNA: TGTGCCAGCAGCCCAGATTCTAGCGGGGCAAACTACGAGCAGTACTTC. Translation: CASSPDSSGANYEQYF.

This clone appeared once. J is TRBJ1-1 and V is TRBV19, with D unresolved. Germline-derived CDR1 and CDR2 are LNHDA and SQIVND (reference sequence). The V end was cut by 3 bases, the J end by 5 bases, with 10 bases between. CDR3 size: 13 residues. The CDR3 reads CASSIEVGTEAFF. The CDR3 DNA reads TGTGCCAGTAGTATTGAGGTCGGAACTGAAGCTTTCTTT.